The 16 T cell receptor beta chains given below trace back to one sample, sequenced in a study of OX40 agonist ivuxolimab in advanced cancers. Profiling relied on immunoSEQ multiplex PCR, and the TCRdb table lists in-frame clones only, not all of them. This sample has approximately 72,000 clones, with 88% found just once. Sequenced material: CD4+ or CD8+ T cells sorted from blood, taken in a trial of the OX40 agonist ivuxolimab. The receptors shown here come from an adult with an advanced solid tumor such as melanoma, head and neck, liver or kidney cancer.

This clone was picked up many times. This chain links TRBV5-1 with TRBJ2-4, with 11 bases lining up with TRBD2. Germline V gives CDR1 SGHRS, CDR2 YFSETQ. The CDR3 is 16 amino acids. Losses at the gene ends were 0 bases for V and 1 base for J; bases not matched to a gene: 0. The CDR3 bases are TGCGCCAGCAGCTTGGGACTAGCGGGGGCCAAAAACATTCAGTACTTC. This encodes CASSLGLAGAKNIQYF.

This sequence joins TRBV7-2 and TRBJ2-1, with 9 nucleotides matching TRBD2. Trimming at V came to 1 base and at J to 9 bases, leaving 7 bases not matched to a gene. The length of the CDR3 is 15 residues. Germline CDR1 and CDR2: SGHTA and FQGNSA. Here the CDR3 reads CASSLVGTSPTEQFF. The CDR3 DNA reads TGTGCCAGCAGCTTAGTTGGGACTAGCCCTACTGAGCAGTTCTTC.

This clone was counted between two and nine times. This sequence joins TRBV5-1 and TRBJ2-1; 8 positions agree with TRBD2. Per the germline V gene, CDR1 is SGHRS and CDR2 is YFSETQ. V dropped 0 bases and J dropped 1; count of bases not matched to a gene: 3. There are 16 residues in the CDR3. The CDR3: CASSLEAGGSYNEQFF. CDR3 in DNA: TGCGCCAGCAGCTTGGAGGCGGGGGGATCCTACAATGAGCAGTTCTTC. Drawing the rest from reference TRBV5-1 and TRBJ2-1, the complete variable domain is KAGVTQTPRYLIKTRGQQVTLSCSPISGHRSVSWYQQTPGQGLQFLFEYFSETQRNKGNFPGRFSGRQFSNSRSEMNVSTLELGDSALYLCASSLEAGGSYNEQFFGPGTRLTVL.

V gene TRBV28 combines with J gene TRBJ2-7; 7 positions agree with TRBD1. V lost 6 bases, J lost 7 bases, and 6 bases stayed unmatched. The V gene's germline CDR1 is MDHEN and CDR2 SYDVKM. This CDR3 region has 12 residues. The CDR3 sequence is CASRQGTGEQYF. DNA for the CDR3: TGTGCCAGCAGACAGGGGACGGGGGAGCAGTACTTC.

A single count supports this clone. The V call is TRBV6-1, the J call TRBJ2-2, with TRBD2 as a possible D gene (5 bases). Germline V gene sequence: CDR1 MNHNS, CDR2 SASEGT. Trimming shortened V by 2 bases and J by 1 base, and 14 bases separated the two germline ends. The CDR3 has 17 residues. DNA of the CDR3: TGTGCCAGCAGTGAAAGGGTATTTGGGAGGAACACCGGGGAGCTGTTTTTT. It translates to CASSERVFGRNTGELFF.

The V gene is TRBV27, the J gene TRBJ1-2; D possibly corresponds to TRBD1 (6 bases). Germline lookup yields CDR1 MNHEY and CDR2 SMNVEV (reference sequence). V shed 3 bases and J shed 4 bases, with 15 bases lying between them. This CDR3 has 15 amino acids. The CDR3 spells CASSLEGGAIYGYTF. CDR3 in DNA: TGTGCCAGCAGTTTGGAAGGGGGAGCTATCTATGGCTACACCTTC.

The J gene is TRBJ1-1, the V gene TRBV5-4; no reliable D call. Germline values: CDR1 SGHNT, CDR2 YYREEE (reference sequence). Trimming stripped 1 base from V and 4 bases from J, with 11 bases between. The CDR3 loop spans 14 amino acids. As DNA, the CDR3 is TGTGCCAGCAGCTTGAAGGGCACGGGCACTGAAGCTTTCTTT. It translates to CASSLKGTGTEAFF.

This rearrangement joins TRBV28 to TRBJ1-2; D remains ambiguous. Trimming removed 5 bases at V and 4 bases at J, with 5 bases between. Germline CDR1 MDHEN, CDR2 SYDVKM. The length of the CDR3 is 11 residues. This CDR3 is CASSRGYGYTF. The CDR3 coding sequence is TGTGCCAGCAGTCGGGGCTATGGCTACACCTTC.

The genes are TRBV5-1 and TRBJ1-6; no clear D. Trimming took off 2 bases at V and 7 bases at J, with 10 bases between the two ends. The CDR3 loop spans 14 amino acids. From germline, CDR1 is SGHRS and CDR2 YFSETQ. The CDR3 loop reads CASSFLGGNSPLHF. CDR3 DNA: TGCGCCAGCAGCTTCTTGGGAGGGAATTCACCCCTCCACTTT.

This chain connects TRBV4-3 to TRBJ2-1, with 9 bases fitting TRBD2. The V gene's germline CDR1 is LGHNA and CDR2 YSLEER. The CDR3 consists of 16 residues. The ends lost 0 bases at V and 6 bases at J; junction bases unmatched: 6. CDR3 nucleotide sequence: TGCGCCAGCAGCCAAGATTCGGCGCGGGGGGGCAATGAGCAGTTCTTC. Translation gives CASSQDSARGGNEQFF.

The rearrangement uses TRBV6-5 and TRBJ2-7, with no clear D. V shed 10 bases and J shed 4 bases, with 11 bases lying between them. CDR1 and CDR2 (germline): MNHEY, SVGAGI. The CDR3 spans 11 residues. The CDR3 here is CATTPIYEQYF. CDR3 nucleotides: TGTGCCACCACCCCCATATACGAGCAGTACTTC.

The V and J genes are TRBV7-6 and TRBJ1-2; 7 nucleotides match TRBD1. CDR1 SGHVS and CDR2 FNYEAQ come from the germline V gene. The J segment lost 2 bases and the V segment lost 1 base, leaving 4 bases of the junction unmatched. The CDR3 covers 15 residues. The CDR3 DNA follows: TGTGCCAGCAGCTTAGTGGAGGACAGGAACTATGGCTACACCTTC. Its translation: CASSLVEDRNYGYTF.

This chain connects TRBV30 to TRBJ2-7; D might be TRBD2 (7 bases). Germline V gene lookup returns CDR1 GTSNPN and CDR2 SVGIG (reference sequence). The CDR3 totals 13 residues. Trimming took off 0 bases at V and 6 bases at J, with 12 bases between the two ends. The CDR3 reads CAWSVRGAVEQYF. DNA for the CDR3: TGTGCCTGGAGTGTACGGGGGGCAGTCGAGCAGTACTTC.

V is TRBV18 and J is TRBJ2-3; 8 bases are shared with TRBD1. The V segment lost 3 bases and the J segment 4 bases; nucleotides outside the gene matches: 9. The CDR3 contains 16 residues. Per the germline V gene, CDR1 is KGHSH and CDR2 is LQKENI. The CDR3 sequence: CASSPRDRLSADTQYF. CDR3 coding DNA: TGTGCCAGCTCACCCCGGGACAGGTTGTCAGCAGATACGCAGTATTTT. The variable domain in full, completed from reference TRBV18 and TRBJ2-3, reads NAGVMQNPRHLVRRRGQEARLRCSPMKGHSHVYWYRQLPEEGLKFMVYLQKENIIDESGMPKERFSAEFPKEGPSILRIQQVVRGDSAAYFCASSPRDRLSADTQYFGPGTRLTVL.

The CDR3 DNA follows: TGTGCCAGCTCTCCGATGCAGGGCTCGAGTGAGCAGTTCTTC. Its translation: CASSPMQGSSEQFF. V gene TRBV27 combines with J gene TRBJ2-1; D is possibly TRBD1 (5 bases). Germline V gene lookup returns CDR1 MNHEY and CDR2 SMNVEV (reference sequence). Between the trimmed V and J ends, which lost 8 bases and 9 bases, there was a span of 20 bases. This CDR3 contains 14 residues.

V gene TRBV5-1 combines with J gene TRBJ1-5, with D tentatively TRBD1 (5 bases). Trimming left V 0 bases short and J 0 bases short, with 7 bases between. Germline values: CDR1 SGHRS, CDR2 YFSETQ. This CDR3 contains 15 residues. CDR3: CASSLGDASNQPQHF. CDR3 sequence (DNA): TGCGCCAGCAGCTTGGGGGACGCTAGCAATCAGCCCCAGCATTTT.